The clone carrying this T cell receptor beta chain has just a few counts. Its target is not known. Stated time point: pre-sensitization, week 0. Indicated treatment: therapeutic diphenylcyclopropenone sensitization with weekly scalp DPC. Total RNA was isolated from unfractionated whole blood. This sample is part of a study of human T cells and chemical hapten exposure. Each CDR3 protein is one row after TCRdb ran MiXCR on the RACE reads. Counted here are under 300,000 distinct CDR3 sequences, approximately 7.5% occurring once; the ten biggest clones make up roughly 1.2%. The ends were cut back, 3 bases at V and 3 bases at J, with 6 bases in the middle. The CDR3 consists of 13 residues. CDR1 is MNHNS and CDR2 is SASEGT in the germline V gene. General study findings and limits: TCRs at high frequency, those above 1 in 1000, did not change with DPC sensitization. Versus controls, significantly more large CDR3 similarity clusters arose from expanded TCRs. A positive correlation with patch test score was found for PT1 expanded TCR counts.

This specimen consisted of whole blood, obtained in connection with sensitization to the hapten diphenylcyclopropenone (DPC). The sequence was collected from a man in his late teens or twenties with alopecia areata. Some clones in this sample may be carry-over from other donors' samples. V and J are TRBV6-1 and TRBJ2-1; D unresolved. The DNA of the CDR3 is TGTGCCAGCAGTGAGCTGAACTACAATGAGCAGTTCTTC. Protein product: CASSELNYNEQFF.